This T cell receptor beta chain emerged from a study of shared clonotypes between healthy human individuals (dated by TCRdb to 2018 to 2020). With respect to the entire study: A couple of women and three men aged 18 to 49 years were included in the cohort. Blood TCR repertoires of roughly 5 healthy adults were deeply sequenced to estimate repertoire size and the extent of clonotype sharing between individuals. Different laboratories and diverse techniques were used to prepare libraries and sequence TCR repertoires, to increase sequencing depth and limit assay-specific biases. Per donor, leukapheresis produced somewhere between about 0.94 and 8.9 billion PBMCs. Paper-wide results and their limitations: Pairwise subsampling led to the expectation that sequencing depth would affect the degree of clonotype sharing among donors. Sampling was restricted to blood, and TCR repertoires in tissue are likely to differ from TCR repertoires in blood. Because the study included only a small number of donors, the genetic and exposure-history diversity represented was limited.

V lost 5 bases and J lost 7 bases; the stretch between them is 11 bases long. There are 13 amino acids in the CDR3, from cysteine to phenylalanine inclusive. Only CDR3 DNA remains: 39 bases, in frame from the first base. CDR1 and CDR2 are read off the germline V gene as KGHSH and LQKENI. Using the deep immunoSEQ assay, TCR CDR3 regions were amplified from genomic DNA by multiplex PCR. Extracted genomic DNA from each cell subset was spread evenly across all wells of several immunoSEQ 96-well plates, with each plate serving as a replicate. For unsorted PBMC, each replicate PCR was loaded with approximately 300 ng genomic DNA, equivalent to around 30,000 T cell genomes. Unsorted PBMC genomic DNA was sequenced across ten immunoSEQ deep assay plates. Purified libraries were quantified with a Qubit 3.0 fluorometer, sized on a Bioanalyzer 2100, and re-quantified with the KAPA Library Quantification kit. A separate single-read 150-cycle Illumina NextSeq 550 flow cell was used to sequence each immunoSEQ 96-well plate. In the source study's methods: The immunoSEQ output contained only junctional sequences without quality scores, so filtering could not match that applied to full-length reads. To assign V/J genes and CDR3, sequences were annotated using PyIR, a Python wrapper for IgBLAST v1.9, with IMGT germline references. Reads with weak V/J assignments (E-value above 1e-6), missing CDR3, stop codons, out-of-frame junctions, or ambiguous translated residues were removed. V3J clonotypes were defined as sequences sharing an identical inferred V gene, J gene, and CDR3 amino acid sequence. Percentage overlap between repertoires was computed as shared unique clonotypes divided by the size of the smaller repertoire. RTK rarefaction, the Chao1 estimator, and Recon v2.1 estimates of unobserved clonotypes were used to assess repertoire richness. Entries here come from immuneACCESS through TCRdb and include only in-frame sequences with V and J called. Some clones fail to appear in such tables; in the studies checked, an unresolved V gene covers under half of the shortfall, and the cause of the remainder is unknown. V, J and clone size reflect that table, while D and trimming were determined from the DNA. The sample table lists about half a million clones, about 78% of them with a count of one. The leading ten clones occupy 12% of the sample.

Comments on this clone: It has no known antigen specificity. Base qualities are not provided; no much larger clone lies one nucleotide away.

Healthy HIV-negative adults with no recently reported acute infections or vaccinations were included as donors. Every donor was a Caucasian adult living in Nashville, Tennessee, USA. For unsorted samples, 75 million to 90 million PBMCs were counted and genomic DNA was extracted with the QIAamp DNA Blood Mini kit. After blood collection by leukapheresis, PBMCs were isolated using Ficoll-Histopaque density gradient centrifugation and then cryopreserved in the vapor phase of liquid nitrogen. The origin of this receptor is a woman in her 40s in good health. Some clones in this sample may be carry-over from other donors' samples. The material sequenced was PBMCs. The rearranged segments are TRBV18 and TRBJ2-2; perhaps TRBD2 is the D gene, with 5 bases matching. CDR3 protein: CASSFGVSGELFF. The sequenced DNA is TGTGCCAGCTCATTCGGGGTCAGCGGGGAGCTGTTTTTT.